This T cell receptor beta chain stems from a study of T-cell reconstitution after alpha-beta-depleted transplantation in children. Findings and limits, study-wide: There were reportedly several hundred expanded graft clones from which alpha-beta T cells came about two months after transplant.

This clonotype showed up just a few times. Its target is unknown. The TCRbeta library incorporated unique molecular identifiers. TCRdb used MiXCR to reprocess the PCR reads, holding one entry per CDR3 protein. The data contain hundreds of thousands of distinct CDR3 sequences, 15% to 20% of them singletons. CDR3 length: 16 amino acids. This clonotype originated in a male patient younger than 18 who had a stem cell transplant for acute lymphoblastic leukemia, so the T cells may come from the graft donor. Sample: PBMCs, mostly from graft donor cells, taken 360 days after TCRalphabeta/CD19-depleted stem cell transplant. The V gene is TRBV21-1, the J gene TRBJ2-3; the table's D call, TRBD1, has no DNA check behind it. TRBV21-1 is a documented pseudogene. DNA of the CDR3: TGTGCCAGCAGCAAAGTATGCGACAGTAACACAGATACGCAGTATTTT. It encodes CASSKVCDSNTDTQYF.